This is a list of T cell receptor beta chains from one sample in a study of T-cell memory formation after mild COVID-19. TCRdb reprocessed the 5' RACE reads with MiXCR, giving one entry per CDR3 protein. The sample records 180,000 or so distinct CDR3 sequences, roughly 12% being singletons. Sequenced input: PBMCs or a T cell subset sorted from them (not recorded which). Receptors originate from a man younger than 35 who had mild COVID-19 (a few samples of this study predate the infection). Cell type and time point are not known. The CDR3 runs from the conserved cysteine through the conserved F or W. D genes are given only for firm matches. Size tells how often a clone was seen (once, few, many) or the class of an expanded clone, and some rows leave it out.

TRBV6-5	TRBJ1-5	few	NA	TGTGCCAGCAGTTACTCCACAAACAGAGATCAGCCCCAGCATTTT	CASSYSTNRDQPQHF
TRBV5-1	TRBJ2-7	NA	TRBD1	TGCGCCAGCAGCTCGGTCCCAGGGGGCCTCCCCTACGAGCAGTACTTC	CASSSVPGGLPYEQYF
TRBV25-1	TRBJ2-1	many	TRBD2	TGTGCCAGCAGTAAGGGACTAGCGGGGATGCGGGATGAGCAGTTCTTC	CASSKGLAGMRDEQFF
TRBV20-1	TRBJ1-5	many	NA	TGCAGTGCCAGGACTCCCTCAGACAATCAGCCCCAGCATTTT	CSARTPSDNQPQHF
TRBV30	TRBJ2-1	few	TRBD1	TGTGCCTGGGGGACAGGGCCTGAGCAGTTCTTC	CAWGTGPEQFF
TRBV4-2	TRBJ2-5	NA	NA	TGTGCCAGCAGCCAAGGGTCTGAGGAAGAGACCCAGTACTTC	CASSQGSEEETQYF
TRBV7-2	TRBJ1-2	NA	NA	TGTGCCAGCAGTACCCCGGGACAAAACTATGGCTACACCTTC	CASSTPGQNYGYTF
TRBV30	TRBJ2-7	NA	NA	TGTGCCTGGAGTCAACAGGGCTGGGAGCAGTACTTC	CAWSQQGWEQYF
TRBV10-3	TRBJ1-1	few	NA	TGTGCCATCATGATCGAGGGAAACACTGAAGCTTTCTTT	CAIMIEGNTEAFF
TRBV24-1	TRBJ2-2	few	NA	TGTGCCACCAGTGATACGGGGGGCAACACCGGGGAGCTGTTTTTT	CATSDTGGNTGELFF
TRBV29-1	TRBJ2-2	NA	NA	TGCAGCGTTTCCCAGGGGCTCTTCGGTGCCGGGGAGCTGTTTTTT	CSVSQGLFGAGELFF
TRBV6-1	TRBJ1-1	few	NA	TGTGCCACCTCGATCAGGGACGAAGCTTTCTTT	CATSIRDEAFF
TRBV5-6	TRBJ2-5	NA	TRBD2	TGTGCCAGCAGCTTACCGGGACTAGCGAGAGAGACCCAGTACTTC	CASSLPGLARETQYF
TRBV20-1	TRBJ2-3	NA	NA	TGCAGTGCCGCCCCCGGGACTAGCACAGATACGCAGTATTTT	CSAAPGTSTDTQYF
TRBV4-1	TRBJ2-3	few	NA	TGCGCCAGCAGCGTGCGCCCCACAGGAGCCTGGACCACAGATACGCAGTATTTT	CASSVRPTGAWTTDTQYF